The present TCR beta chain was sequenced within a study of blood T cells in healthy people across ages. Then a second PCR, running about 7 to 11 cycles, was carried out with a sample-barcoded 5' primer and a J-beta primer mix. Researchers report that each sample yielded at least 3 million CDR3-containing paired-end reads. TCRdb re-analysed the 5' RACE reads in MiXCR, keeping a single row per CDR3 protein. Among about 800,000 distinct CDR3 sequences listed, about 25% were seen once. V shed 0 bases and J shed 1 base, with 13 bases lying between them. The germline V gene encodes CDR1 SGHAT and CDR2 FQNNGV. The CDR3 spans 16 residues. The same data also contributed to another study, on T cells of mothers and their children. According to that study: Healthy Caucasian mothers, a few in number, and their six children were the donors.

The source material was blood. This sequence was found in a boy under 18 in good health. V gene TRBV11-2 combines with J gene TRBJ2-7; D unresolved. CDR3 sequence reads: CASSLDGRLGSYEQYF. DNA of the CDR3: TGTGCCAGCAGCTTAGACGGTAGACTTGGATCCTACGAGCAGTACTTC.